Each of the 7 T cell receptor beta chains below was sequenced from the same sample in a study of T cells expressing NK-cell markers. No DNA is given; TCRdb re-called the 5' RACE reads and lists each CDR3 protein once. This sample's table has thousands of distinct CDR3 sequences. The specimen was blood T cells: a sorted CD56 or NKG2C T cell subset, CD4+ or CD8+ T cells, or bulk PBMC T cells (not recorded which). The origin of the receptors is a young man in good health.

The J gene is TRBJ2-5, the V gene TRBV7-8; TCRdb reports TRBD1, a call that lacks DNA to check it against. The CDR3 covers 15 residues. Germline CDR1 SGHVS, CDR2 FQNEAQ. The CDR3 region is CASSLVAGRQETQYF.

By frequency, this clonotype is medium-sized. CDR3 in amino acids: CATSRDIGGTSGRNDEQFF. The rearrangement uses TRBV15 and TRBJ2-1; the TCRdb D gene call, TRBD2, has no DNA to confirm it. The CDR3 totals 19 residues. The germline V gene has CDR1 LNHNV and CDR2 YYDKDF (reference sequence).

V gene TRBV4-1 combines with J gene TRBJ2-7; checking the TCRdb D call of TRBD1 is not possible without DNA. CDR3 length equals 14 residues. Germline CDR1 is MGHRA and CDR2 is YSYEKL. The chain's CDR3 is CASSQVEGDYEQYF.

The V gene is TRBV14, the J gene TRBJ2-7; lacking DNA, the TRBD2 call made by TCRdb goes unchecked. Germline V gene lookup returns CDR1 SGHDN and CDR2 FVKESK. The CDR3 contains 15 residues. The chain's CDR3 is CASSQGTSGPYEQYF.

J is TRBJ2-1 and V is TRBV5-5. Germline V lookup: CDR1 SGHKS, CDR2 YYEKEE (reference sequence). This CDR3 has 16 residues. CDR3 in amino acids: CASSFGSKSSYNEQFF. Combining the CDR3 with reference TRBV5-5 and TRBJ2-1 gives the whole variable domain DAGVTQSPTHLIKTRGQQVTLRCSPISGHKSVSWYQQVLGQGPQFIFQYYEKEERGRGNFPDRFSARQFPNYSSELNVNALLLGDSALYLCASSFGSKSSYNEQFFGPGTRLTVL.

Measured by frequency, this clonotype is large (0.1 to 1%). This rearrangement joins TRBV25-1 to TRBJ2-5. The germline gives CDR1 MGHDK, CDR2 SYGVNS. The CDR3 has 12 amino acids. CDR3 region: CASSAWVETQYF.

This clonotype ranks as medium-sized in terms of frequency. The chain carries TRBV7-2 and TRBJ2-1; the D call from TCRdb, TRBD2, cannot be confirmed without DNA. Looked up from germline, CDR1 is SGHTA and CDR2 is FQGNSA. CDR3 size: 15 residues. The CDR3 sequence is CASSFGTLLRNEQFF.